These 32 T cell receptor beta chains share one sample of origin, sequenced in a study of graft-versus-host responses after intestinal transplantation. Produced via immunoSEQ multiplex PCR; TCRdb's table is partial and in-frame only. This sample yields 71,000 or so clones, of which less than 95% are seen a single time; roughly 1.3% belongs to the top ten. Their target antigens are unknown. Source: unstimulated CD8+ T cells sorted from spleen or lymph node cells, taken before intestinal transplant. All receptors come from a human donor who received an intestinal transplant.

The rearrangement links TRBV6-5 to TRBJ1-1, with 9 bases aligning to TRBD1. The CDR3 spans 14 residues. Germline V CDR1 and CDR2: MNHEY, SVGAGI. Germline trimming cut 5 bases from V and 8 bases from J; bases unmatched to any gene: 9. In DNA, the CDR3 is TGTGCCAGCAGTGGCCGACAGGGGGGGAAGGAAGCTTTCTTT. Translation: CASSGRQGGKEAFF.

The rearrangement joins TRBV7-9 to TRBJ1-6; D is undetermined. CDR1 and CDR2 (germline): SEHNR, FQNEAQ (reference sequence). The V end lost 7 bases, the J end lost 8 bases, and 15 bases lay between the germline ends. The CDR3 is made up of 14 amino acids. The CDR3 DNA reads TGTGCCAGCACCCCGGGCGCGGAGGATTCACCCCTCCACTTT. Translation gives CASTPGAEDSPLHF.

The V gene is TRBV7-8, the J gene TRBJ1-5; D gene unclear. The CDR3 loop spans 16 amino acids. The germline gives CDR1 SGHVS, CDR2 FQNEAQ. V was clipped by 5 bases and J by 0 bases, with 14 bases between them. The CDR3, as DNA: TGTGCCAGCAGCACCCGTCCAGGTTATAGCAATCAGCCCCAGCATTTT. It encodes CASSTRPGYSNQPQHF.

This clone showed up just once. The chain couples TRBV11-2 to TRBJ1-3; a possible D gene is TRBD1 (5 bases). CDR1 and CDR2 (germline): SGHAT, FQNNGV. There are 13 residues in the CDR3. Trimming removed 0 bases at V and 8 bases at J, with 8 bases between. In DNA, the CDR3 is TGTGCCAGCAGCTTAGATTGGGGGGACACCATATATTTT. Encoded protein: CASSLDWGDTIYF.

The chain recombines TRBV11-2 with TRBJ2-3; tentative D call: TRBD2 (5 bases). This CDR3 is 14 amino acids long. Deletions cut 0 bases from V and 2 bases from J, with 6 bases between. CDR1 and CDR2 from the germline V gene are SGHAT and FQNNGV. The CDR3 is CASSLETITDTQYF. The CDR3 nucleotides read TGTGCCAGCAGCTTAGAGACTATCACAGATACGCAGTATTTT.

This chain joins TRBV12-5 and TRBJ2-2; D may be TRBD1 (5 bases). The CDR3 spans 13 residues. Germline loops: CDR1 LGHNT, CDR2 FRNRAP. Trimming took 7 bases from V and 0 from J, leaving 6 bases between them. CDR3 sequence (DNA): TGTGCTAGTGAGGACACGAACACCGGGGAGCTGTTTTTT. Protein: CASEDTNTGELFF.

The V and J genes are TRBV7-6 and TRBJ1-4, with 10 nucleotides matching TRBD1. Germline trimming cut 5 bases from V and 5 bases from J; bases unmatched to any gene: 11. Germline V CDR1 and CDR2: SGHVS, FNYEAQ. The CDR3 totals 17 residues. The CDR3 DNA follows: TGTGCCAGCAGCGCCGGGACAGGGGCGCACTTAAATGAAAAACTGTTTTTT. Amino acid sequence: CASSAGTGAHLNEKLFF.

The chain has TRBV7-9 and TRBJ1-1; 11 nucleotides agree with TRBD1. This CDR3 is built from 18 residues. The germline V gene has CDR1 SEHNR and CDR2 FQNEAQ (reference sequence). Losses at the gene ends were 5 bases for V and 3 bases for J; bases not matched to a gene: 14. Written as DNA, the CDR3 is TGTGCCAGCAGCCCCGGTATCTGGACAGGGGGCCTGGACACTGAAGCTTTCTTT. Amino acids: CASSPGIWTGGLDTEAFF.

The rearrangement uses TRBV19 and TRBJ1-1, with D uncertain. Between the trimmed V and J ends, which lost 9 bases and 4 bases, there was a span of 12 bases. The CDR3 contains 12 residues. The germline V gene encodes CDR1 LNHDA and CDR2 SQIVND (reference sequence). The CDR3 DNA reads TGTGCCAGCCTCGACGGGAGCACTGAAGCTTTCTTT. It translates to CASLDGSTEAFF. Complete variable domain (other parts from reference TRBV19 and TRBJ1-1): DGGITQSPKYLFRKEGQNVTLSCEQNLNHDAMYWYRQDPGQGLRLIYYSQIVNDFQKGDIAEGYSVSREKKESFPLTVTSAQKNPTAFYLCASLDGSTEAFFGQGTRLTVV.

This chain joins TRBV19 and TRBJ2-1; tentatively, D is TRBD2 (6 bases). Trimming took 1 base from V and 6 from J, leaving 13 bases between them. The germline CDR1 and CDR2 sequences are LNHDA and SQIVND (reference sequence). The CDR3 runs to 15 residues. The CDR3 DNA reads as TGTGCCAGTAGTATAGCGGGAGTTGGGGGCAATGAGCAGTTCTTC. It codes for CASSIAGVGGNEQFF.

This clone was seen a few times. The rearrangement uses TRBV4-1 and TRBJ2-7; D unclear. Trimming took off 2 bases at V and 7 bases at J, with 9 bases between the two ends. The CDR3 is 12 residues long. The V gene's germline CDR1 is MGHRA and CDR2 YSYEKL. CDR3 bases: TGCGCCAGCAGCCAAAACTCACGGGAGCAGTACTTC. Its protein product is CASSQNSREQYF.

J is TRBJ2-1 and V is TRBV9; 15 bases line up with TRBD2. V shed 4 bases, J shed 9 bases, and the junction held 11 bases outside the gene matches. Germline V lookup: CDR1 SGDLS, CDR2 YYNGEE. This CDR3 has 17 residues. CDR3 region: CASSPTGLAGGGGEQFF. In DNA form, the CDR3 reads TGTGCCAGCAGCCCAACGGGACTAGCGGGAGGAGGGGGTGAGCAGTTCTTC.

The genes are TRBV25-1 and TRBJ2-3, with unresolved D. Germline assignment: CDR1 MGHDK and CDR2 SYGVNS. This CDR3 is built from 14 residues. V lost 7 bases to trimming and J lost 1 base, with 12 bases between them. CDR3 nucleotides: TGTGCCAGCAATCCCAGGTACGGCACAGATACGCAGTATTTT. Its protein product is CASNPRYGTDTQYF.

A few counts support this clone. The gene calls are TRBV7-2 and TRBJ1-6, with a weak D call TRBD1 (6 bases). Trimming took 5 bases from V and 9 from J, leaving 11 bases between them. The germline gives CDR1 SGHTA, CDR2 FQGNSA. The CDR3 is made up of 13 amino acids. CDR3 DNA: TGTGCCAGCAGCCACGGGACAAGTTCACCCCTCCACTTT. It codes for CASSHGTSSPLHF. The variable domain in full, completed from reference TRBV7-2 and TRBJ1-6, reads GAGVSQSPSNKVTEKGKDVELRCDPISGHTALYWYRQSLGQGLEFLIYFQGNSAPDKSGLPSDRFSAERTGGSVSTLTIQRTQQEDSAVYLCASSHGTSSPLHFGNGTRLTVT.

The chain combines TRBV4-1 with TRBJ1-1; TRBD1 matches at 7 bases. This CDR3 has 14 residues. V lost 3 bases, J lost 5 bases, and 6 bases stayed unmatched. Germline lookup yields CDR1 MGHRA and CDR2 YSYEKL. CDR3: CASSQPGQWTEAFF. The CDR3 coding sequence is TGCGCCAGCAGCCAGCCGGGACAGTGGACTGAAGCTTTCTTT.

The chain employs TRBV5-5 and TRBJ2-3; a weak D match, TRBD2 (6 bases). Trimming pared 4 bases from V and 5 bases from J, leaving 11 bases between. The germline V gene encodes CDR1 SGHKS and CDR2 YYEKEE (reference sequence). The CDR3 has 13 amino acids. Written as DNA, the CDR3 is TGTGCCAGCAGCCCGGGGGATGGAGATACGCAGTATTTT. It is translated as CASSPGDGDTQYF. Full variable domain (remainder filled in from reference TRBV5-5 and TRBJ2-3): DAGVTQSPTHLIKTRGQQVTLRCSPISGHKSVSWYQQVLGQGPQFIFQYYEKEERGRGNFPDRFSARQFPNYSSELNVNALLLGDSALYLCASSPGDGDTQYFGPGTRLTVL.

CDR3: CASSGGSEQYF. The CDR3 DNA is TGCGCCAGCAGCGGGGGGTCCGAGCAGTACTTC. This chain joins TRBV4-1 and TRBJ2-7; possibly TRBD2 for D (6 bases). The germline V gene encodes CDR1 MGHRA and CDR2 YSYEKL. V dropped 5 bases and J dropped 6 bases, with 8 bases sitting between them. The CDR3 consists of 11 residues.

V usage is TRBV19 and J usage is TRBJ2-5, with 10 bases aligning to TRBD2. CDR3 length equals 14 residues. Per germline, CDR1 LNHDA and CDR2 SQIVND (reference sequence). The junction had 7 bases not matched to a gene; V was cut back by 8 bases and J by 4 bases. The CDR3 DNA is TGTGCCAGTGCAGTGAGCGGGGGGGTAGAGACCCAGTACTTC. Its translation is CASAVSGGVETQYF.

The rearrangement uses TRBV4-2 and TRBJ1-5, with 7 nucleotides matching TRBD1. Germline CDR1 is LGHNA and CDR2 is YNFKEQ. CDR3 length equals 16 residues. The trim removed 0 bases at V and 7 bases at J, leaving 9 bases unmatched. For the CDR3, the DNA is TGTGCCAGCAGCCAAGATAGGGGGACAGTGGGGCAGCCCCAGCATTTT. Translating gives CASSQDRGTVGQPQHF.

V usage is TRBV5-8 and J usage is TRBJ2-7; possible D gene TRBD2, 6 bases. Germline-derived CDR1 and CDR2 are SGHTS and YDEGEE. The length of the CDR3 is 17 residues. V lost 3 bases and J 1 base, leaving 20 bases between the germline ends. The CDR3 is CASSSDFVGTQSYEQYF. CDR3 bases: TGTGCCAGCAGCTCTGACTTTGTGGGGACTCAATCCTACGAGCAGTACTTC.

DNA for the CDR3: TGTGCCAGCAGCCTAAGGGGCTTTTCAGATACGCAGTATTTT. This sequence encodes CASSLRGFSDTQYF. V usage is TRBV6-6 and J usage is TRBJ2-3, with D possibly being TRBD1 (5 bases). The CDR3 contains 14 residues. In germline, CDR1 is MNHNY, CDR2 SVGAGI (reference sequence). Between the trimmed V and J ends, which lost 6 bases and 4 bases, there was a span of 14 bases.

The chain carries TRBV7-8 and TRBJ2-3; tentatively, D is TRBD1 (6 bases). The CDR3 is made up of 14 amino acids. V was trimmed by 2 bases and J by 5 bases, leaving 11 bases between them. Germline CDR1 SGHVS, CDR2 FQNEAQ. CDR3 residues: CASSLSGVVDTQYF. The DNA for the CDR3 is TGTGCCAGCAGCTTATCAGGGGTGGTAGATACGCAGTATTTT.

The chain is built from TRBV10-3 and TRBJ2-2; TRBD2 agrees at 7 bases. This CDR3 spans 15 amino acids. In germline, CDR1 is ENHRY, CDR2 SYGVKD. The V gene end was trimmed by 10 bases and the J gene end by 3 bases; junction bases not matched to a gene: 11. CDR3 DNA sequence: TGTGCCACCCGCCCTGCGGGGGAGTACACCGGGGAGCTGTTTTTT. It is translated as CATRPAGEYTGELFF.

This chain links TRBV7-9 with TRBJ2-4; 8 bases agree with TRBD1. Germline lookup yields CDR1 SEHNR and CDR2 FQNEAQ (reference sequence). With V trimmed by 5 bases and J by 0 bases, 9 bases remained unmatched. The CDR3 runs 17 residues. This chain's CDR3 is CASSGTDRGIAKNIQYF. CDR3 sequence (DNA): TGTGCCAGCAGCGGTACCGACAGGGGTATAGCCAAAAACATTCAGTACTTC.

This rearrangement joins TRBV9 to TRBJ2-3; TRBD1 agrees at 10 bases. The CDR3 spans 17 residues. Per germline, CDR1 SGDLS and CDR2 YYNGEE. V was pared by 0 bases and J by 6 bases, with 10 bases of the junction left unmatched. The CDR3 protein is CASSVEGTGVRADTQYF. CDR3 DNA: TGTGCCAGCAGCGTAGAAGGGACAGGGGTTAGAGCGGATACGCAGTATTTT.

This rearrangement joins TRBV9 to TRBJ2-7, with D perhaps TRBD2 (6 bases). The V end lost 0 bases, the J end lost 5 bases, and 15 bases lay between the germline ends. The CDR3 consists of 15 residues. Germline V lookup: CDR1 SGDLS, CDR2 YYNGEE. CDR3 in DNA: TGTGCCAGCAGCGTAGAGGCAGGAGGGATTCACGAGCAGTACTTC. Translating it yields CASSVEAGGIHEQYF.

V and J are TRBV7-8 and TRBJ2-1; tentatively, D is TRBD2 (5 bases). Germline V gene lookup returns CDR1 SGHVS and CDR2 FQNEAQ. Trimming cost V 8 bases and J 0 bases, with 8 bases left between them. This CDR3 is 13 amino acids long. CDR3 sequence reads: CASRGSSYNEQFF. DNA for the CDR3: TGTGCCAGCCGAGGGAGCTCCTACAATGAGCAGTTCTTC.

The J gene is TRBJ2-7, the V gene TRBV27; D may be TRBD1 (5 bases). V was cut by 3 bases and J by 1 base, with 10 bases left in between. The CDR3 loop spans 14 amino acids. Per germline, CDR1 MNHEY and CDR2 SMNVEV (reference sequence). The CDR3 DNA sequence: TGTGCCAGCAGTTTTACCCAGGGTTCCTACGAGCAGTACTTC. It is translated as CASSFTQGSYEQYF.

The chain recombines TRBV5-1 with TRBJ2-7, with 8 bases matching TRBD1. Germline-derived CDR1 and CDR2 are SGHRS and YFSETQ. Trimming cost V 4 bases and J 3 bases; bases outside gene matches: 9. The CDR3 spans 15 residues. The CDR3 here is CASSGGTGTIYEQYF. The CDR3 DNA reads TGCGCCAGCAGCGGCGGGACAGGAACAATCTACGAGCAGTACTTC.

The chain links TRBV10-3 to TRBJ1-1; D is undetermined. The CDR3 contains 15 residues. CDR1 ENHRY and CDR2 SYGVKD come from the germline V gene. Trimming shortened V by 0 bases and J by 1 base, and 9 bases separated the two germline ends. The CDR3 here is CAISESAGENTEAFF. The CDR3 DNA follows: TGTGCCATCAGTGAGTCGGCAGGCGAGAACACTGAAGCTTTCTTT.

CDR3 loop: CASSPLQAGIILGNTIYF. DNA of the CDR3: TGTGCCAGCAGCCCTTTGCAGGCAGGGATAATTTTAGGAAACACCATATATTTT. The J gene is TRBJ1-3, the V gene TRBV7-8, with D possibly TRBD1 on 5 matching bases. Trimming shortened V by 5 bases and J by 4 bases, and 24 bases separated the two germline ends. The germline gives CDR1 SGHVS, CDR2 FQNEAQ. The CDR3 spans 18 residues.

The chain uses TRBV6-5 and TRBJ2-7; TRBD2 agrees at 11 bases. Looked up from germline, CDR1 is MNHEY and CDR2 is SVGAGI. The CDR3 has 13 amino acids. The ends lost 6 bases at V and 4 bases at J; junction bases unmatched: 2. In DNA form, the CDR3 reads TGTGCCAGCAGCCCTAGCGGGGGGTACGAGCAGTACTTC. Translating gives CASSPSGGYEQYF.